A few counts support the clone carrying this T cell receptor (beta chain). Its specificity is unknown. Germline CDR1 reads LNHDA; CDR2 reads SQIVND (reference sequence). The CDR3 has 15 amino acids. J gave up 3 bases and V 4 bases, and 4 bases lay outside the gene matches. The data are from a study of vaccination and CD4 T cells after COVID-19. An Oncomine TCR Beta short-read assay was used to sequence the DNA from cultured CD4+ T cells. TCRdb fed the PCR reads into MiXCR, producing one record per CDR3 protein. This table has roughly 25,000 distinct CDR3 sequences, about 29% appearing once. Time point: late sampling 161 to 241 days after vaccination in a few convalescent patients. Treatment defined: roughly 11-day PBMC culture with coronavirus spike peptide pools or control peptides (ViraFEST assay).

This sequence originates from a human donor who had recovered from COVID-19. V usage is TRBV19 and J usage is TRBJ2-7; 12 bases map to TRBD2. Material: CD4+ T cells from blood, cultured in vitro, obtained about 7 months after SARS-CoV-2 vaccination. The chain's CDR3 is CASSSGLAGYYEQYF. The CDR3 region has the DNA TGTGCCAGTAGTAGTGGACTAGCGGGGTACTACGAGCAGTACTTC.